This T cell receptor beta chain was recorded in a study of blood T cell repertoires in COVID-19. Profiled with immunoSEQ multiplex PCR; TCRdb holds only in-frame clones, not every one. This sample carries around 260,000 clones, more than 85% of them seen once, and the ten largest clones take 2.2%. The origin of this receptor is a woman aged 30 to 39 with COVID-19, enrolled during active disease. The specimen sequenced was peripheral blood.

CDR3 region: CASSVGLAGEAYEQYF. The CDR3 region has the DNA TGTGCCAGCAGTGTCGGACTAGCGGGAGAAGCTTACGAGCAGTACTTC. The chain carries TRBV2 and TRBJ2-7; 13 nucleotides line up with TRBD2. V lost 4 bases, J lost 4 bases, and 7 bases stayed unmatched. The length of the CDR3 is 16 residues. Germline V gene data show CDR1 as SNHLY and CDR2 as FYNNEI.